This T cell receptor (beta chain) came from a study of blood T cell repertoires in COVID-19. Across the whole study: Sample material is recorded as cDNA or gDNA derived from T cells, B-cell-depleted T cells, or PBMCs.

Repertoires were generated with immunoSEQ multiplex PCR, while TCRdb's copy carries only in-frame clones and drops some. Among approximately 74,000 clones listed, 80% to 85% were seen once. The CDR3 extends over 15 amino acids. Germline assignment: CDR1 MNHEY and CDR2 SVGAGI. V was trimmed by 6 bases and J by 4 bases, leaving 17 bases between them. The gene calls are TRBV6-5 and TRBJ2-3, with D possibly being TRBD2 (7 bases). The clonotype comes from a man at least 80 years old with active or convalescent COVID-19. Input material: peripheral blood. The DNA for the CDR3 is TGTGCCAGCAGCCGAGGGGGGGTATCCGCAGATACGCAGTATTTT. Translation gives CASSRGGVSADTQYF.